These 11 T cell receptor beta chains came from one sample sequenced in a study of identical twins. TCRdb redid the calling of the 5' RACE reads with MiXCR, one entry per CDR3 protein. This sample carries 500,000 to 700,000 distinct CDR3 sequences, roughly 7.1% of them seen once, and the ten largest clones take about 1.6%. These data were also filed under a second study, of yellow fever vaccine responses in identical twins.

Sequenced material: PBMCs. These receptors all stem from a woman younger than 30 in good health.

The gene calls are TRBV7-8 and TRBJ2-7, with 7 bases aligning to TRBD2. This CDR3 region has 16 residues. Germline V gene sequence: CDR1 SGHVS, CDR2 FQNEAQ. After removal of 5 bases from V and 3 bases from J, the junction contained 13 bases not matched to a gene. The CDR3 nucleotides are TGTGCCAGCAGCCCAGCGTGGTTGGGCGGGAGCTACGAGCAGTACTTC. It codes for CASSPAWLGGSYEQYF.

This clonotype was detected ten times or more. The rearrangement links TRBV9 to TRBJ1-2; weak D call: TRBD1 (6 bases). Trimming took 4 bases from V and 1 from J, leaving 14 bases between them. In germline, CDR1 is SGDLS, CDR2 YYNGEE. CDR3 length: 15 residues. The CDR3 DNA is TGTGCCAGCAGCTTTCGACAGGTTCTTAACTATGGCTACACCTTC. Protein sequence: CASSFRQVLNYGYTF.

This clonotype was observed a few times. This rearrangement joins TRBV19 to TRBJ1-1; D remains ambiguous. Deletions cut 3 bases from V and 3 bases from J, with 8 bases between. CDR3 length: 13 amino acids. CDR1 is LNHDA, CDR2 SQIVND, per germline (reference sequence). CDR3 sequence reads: CASSIVEDTEAFF. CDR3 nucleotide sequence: TGTGCCAGTAGTATCGTAGAGGACACTGAAGCTTTCTTT.

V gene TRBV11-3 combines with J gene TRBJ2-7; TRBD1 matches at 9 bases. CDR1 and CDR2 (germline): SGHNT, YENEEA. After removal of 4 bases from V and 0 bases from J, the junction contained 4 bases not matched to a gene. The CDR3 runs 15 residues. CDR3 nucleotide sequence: TGTGCCAGCAGCTCAAGGGGACAGGGCTCCTACGAGCAGTACTTC. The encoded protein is CASSSRGQGSYEQYF.

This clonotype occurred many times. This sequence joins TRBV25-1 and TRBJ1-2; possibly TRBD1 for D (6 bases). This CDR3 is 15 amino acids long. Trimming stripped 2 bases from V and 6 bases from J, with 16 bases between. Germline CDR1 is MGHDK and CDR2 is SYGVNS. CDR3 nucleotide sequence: TGTGCCAGCAGTGAACGATCCAGGGGCAGCCATGGCTACACCTTC. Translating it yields CASSERSRGSHGYTF.

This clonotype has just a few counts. For the CDR3, the DNA is TGCAGTGTAGAGGGGCGAGGCACCTACGAGCAGTACTTC. The encoded protein is CSVEGRGTYEQYF. This chain connects TRBV20-1 to TRBJ2-7; D may correspond to TRBD1 or TRBD2 (5 bases each). From germline, CDR1 is DFQATT and CDR2 SNEGSKA (reference sequence). The CDR3 has 13 amino acids. V lost 7 bases and J 2 bases, leaving 15 bases between the germline ends.

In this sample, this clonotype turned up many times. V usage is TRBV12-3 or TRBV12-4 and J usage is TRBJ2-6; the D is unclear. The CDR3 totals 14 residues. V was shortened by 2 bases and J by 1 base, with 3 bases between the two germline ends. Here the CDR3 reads CASSLRSGANVLTF. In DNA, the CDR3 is TGTGCCAGCAGTTTACGGTCTGGGGCCAACGTCCTGACTTTC.

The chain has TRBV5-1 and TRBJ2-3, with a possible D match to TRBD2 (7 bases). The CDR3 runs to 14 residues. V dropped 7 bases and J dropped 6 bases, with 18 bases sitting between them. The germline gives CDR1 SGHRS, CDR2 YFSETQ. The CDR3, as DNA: TGCGCCAGCTCGGACGGGGGGCCATGGGATACGCAGTATTTT. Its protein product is CASSDGGPWDTQYF.

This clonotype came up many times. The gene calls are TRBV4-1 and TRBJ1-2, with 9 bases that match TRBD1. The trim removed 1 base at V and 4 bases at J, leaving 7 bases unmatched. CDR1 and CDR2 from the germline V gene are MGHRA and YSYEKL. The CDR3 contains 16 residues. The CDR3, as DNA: TGCGCCAGCAGCCAAGCGACAGGGGGTGAGGTCTATGGCTACACCTTC. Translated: CASSQATGGEVYGYTF.

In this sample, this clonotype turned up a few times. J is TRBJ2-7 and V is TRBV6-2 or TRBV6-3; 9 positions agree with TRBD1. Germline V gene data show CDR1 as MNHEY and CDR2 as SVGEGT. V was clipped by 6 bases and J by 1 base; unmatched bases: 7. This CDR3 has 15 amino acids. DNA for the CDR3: TGTGCCAGCAGCGAAAGCGGGACAGGGTCCTACGAGCAGTACTTC. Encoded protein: CASSESGTGSYEQYF.

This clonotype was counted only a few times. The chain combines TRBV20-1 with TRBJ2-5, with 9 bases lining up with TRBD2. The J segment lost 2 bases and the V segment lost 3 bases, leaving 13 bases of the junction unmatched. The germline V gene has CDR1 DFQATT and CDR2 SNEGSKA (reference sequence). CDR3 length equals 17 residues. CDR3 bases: TGCAGTGCTAGGAGCGGGGGGCTCACCGGAAAACAAGAGACCCAGTACTTC. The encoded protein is CSARSGGLTGKQETQYF.